This T cell receptor (beta chain) was sequenced for a study of shared clonotypes between healthy human individuals. Study-wide background: Each donor's CD4 naive and CD4 memory cells filled three plates apiece, CD8 naive two, and CD8 memory one.

Clones were read by immunoSEQ multiplex PCR, and TCRdb kept only the in-frame ones, dropping some. The data hold some 2,500,000 clones, with 85% to 95% observed a single time. Trimming removed 3 bases from V and 6 bases from J, with 18 bases in between. This CDR3 comprises 16 residues. Germline V gene sequence: CDR1 SGDLS, CDR2 YYNGEE. Sequencing input: naive CD4+ T cells from PBMCs. Subset in this sample: CD45RA+ positively selected. This TCR was recovered from a man aged 18 to 30 in good health. Some clones in this sample may be carry-over from other donors' samples. The gene calls are TRBV9 and TRBJ2-2; the D is unclear. In DNA, the CDR3 is TGTGCCAGCAGCGGCAGTGTCTTAGTCGCGTCCGGGGAGCTGTTTTTT. The encoded protein is CASSGSVLVASGELFF.